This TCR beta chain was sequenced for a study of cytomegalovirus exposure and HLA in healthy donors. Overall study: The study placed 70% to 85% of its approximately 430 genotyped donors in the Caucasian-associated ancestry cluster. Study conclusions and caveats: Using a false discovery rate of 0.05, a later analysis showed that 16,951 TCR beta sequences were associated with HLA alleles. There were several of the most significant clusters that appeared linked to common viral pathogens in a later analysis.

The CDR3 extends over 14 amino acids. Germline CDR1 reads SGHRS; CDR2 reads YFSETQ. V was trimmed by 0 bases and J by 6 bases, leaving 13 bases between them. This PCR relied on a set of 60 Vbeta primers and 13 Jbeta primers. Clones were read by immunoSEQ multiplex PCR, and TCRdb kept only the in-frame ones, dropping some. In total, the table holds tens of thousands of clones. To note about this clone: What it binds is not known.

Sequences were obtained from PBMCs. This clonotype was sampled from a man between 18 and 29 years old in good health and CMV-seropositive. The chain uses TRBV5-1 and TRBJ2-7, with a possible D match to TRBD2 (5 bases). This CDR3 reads CASSLGIQSGEQYF. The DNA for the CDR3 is TGCGCCAGCAGCTTGGGGATCCAAAGCGGCGAGCAGTACTTC.